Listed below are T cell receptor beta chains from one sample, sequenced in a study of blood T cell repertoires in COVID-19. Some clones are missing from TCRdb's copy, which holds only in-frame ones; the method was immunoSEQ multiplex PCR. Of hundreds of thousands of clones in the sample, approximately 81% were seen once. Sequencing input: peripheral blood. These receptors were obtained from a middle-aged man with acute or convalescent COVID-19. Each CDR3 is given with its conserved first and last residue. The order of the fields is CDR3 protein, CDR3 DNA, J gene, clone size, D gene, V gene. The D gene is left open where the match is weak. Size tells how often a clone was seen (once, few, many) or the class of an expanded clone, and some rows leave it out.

CDR3 protein: CASSQDPGDYGYTF
CDR3 DNA: TGCGCCAGCAGCCAAGATCCAGGGGACTATGGCTACACCTTC
J gene: TRBJ1-2
clone size: once
D gene: .
V gene: TRBV4-3

CDR3 protein: CASSLLQGRYGYTF
CDR3 DNA: TGTGCCAGCAGTTTACTACAGGGGAGGTACGGCTACACCTTC
J gene: TRBJ1-2
clone size: .
D gene: TRBD1
V gene: TRBV28

CDR3 protein: CSAAGMDEQYF
CDR3 DNA: TGCAGTGCGGCAGGAATGGACGAGCAGTACTTC
J gene: TRBJ2-7
clone size: .
D gene: .
V gene: TRBV20-1

CDR3 protein: CAISLGGGDTQYF
CDR3 DNA: TGTGCCATCAGTTTAGGTGGGGGGGATACGCAGTATTTT
J gene: TRBJ2-3
clone size: .
D gene: .
V gene: TRBV10-3

CDR3 protein: CASSLAPQDRVSGYTF
CDR3 DNA: TGTGCCAGCAGCTTAGCGCCCCAGGACAGGGTTAGTGGCTACACCTTC
J gene: TRBJ1-2
clone size: .
D gene: TRBD1
V gene: TRBV7-2

CDR3 protein: CASSPAPSANTGELFF
CDR3 DNA: TGTGCCAGCAGCCCGGCTCCTAGCGCGAACACCGGGGAGCTGTTTTTT
J gene: TRBJ2-2
clone size: .
D gene: .
V gene: TRBV3-1/TRBV3-2

CDR3 protein: CASSFSGTGYQPQHF
CDR3 DNA: TGTGCCAGCAGTTTCTCCGGGACAGGGTATCAGCCCCAGCATTTT
J gene: TRBJ1-5
clone size: .
D gene: TRBD1
V gene: TRBV27

CDR3 protein: CASSYTGQGEIGGYTF
CDR3 DNA: TGTGCCAGCAGTTATACGGGACAGGGGGAGATCGGAGGCTACACCTTC
J gene: TRBJ1-2
clone size: .
D gene: TRBD1
V gene: TRBV6-5

CDR3 protein: CASRRGQGSILNEQYF
CDR3 DNA: TGTGCCAGCAGAAGGGGACAGGGAAGTATCCTCAACGAGCAGTACTTC
J gene: TRBJ2-7
clone size: .
D gene: TRBD1
V gene: TRBV27

CDR3 protein: CASTGSSYNSPLHF
CDR3 DNA: TGTGCCAGCACGGGGAGCTCCTATAATTCACCCCTCCACTTT
J gene: TRBJ1-6
clone size: once
D gene: .
V gene: TRBV28

CDR3 protein: CASLPGQGVIGNQPQHF
CDR3 DNA: TGTGCCAGTCTTCCGGGACAGGGGGTAATAGGCAATCAGCCCCAGCATTTT
J gene: TRBJ1-5
clone size: .
D gene: TRBD1
V gene: TRBV19

CDR3 protein: CASSLGQGSAPLHF
CDR3 DNA: TGCGCCAGCAGCTTGGGGCAGGGAAGTGCACCCCTCCACTTT
J gene: TRBJ1-6
clone size: .
D gene: .
V gene: TRBV5-1

CDR3 protein: CASSARLAATQYF
CDR3 DNA: TGTGCCAGCAGCGCCCGACTAGCTGCTACGCAGTATTTT
J gene: TRBJ2-3
clone size: .
D gene: TRBD2
V gene: TRBV9